Shown below are 3 T cell receptor beta chains from a single sample sequenced in a study of cytomegalovirus exposure and HLA in healthy donors. This PCR relied on a set of 60 Vbeta primers and 13 Jbeta primers. Produced via immunoSEQ multiplex PCR; TCRdb's table is partial and in-frame only. Here the sample spans approximately 110,000 clones, about 81% being singletons. Sample: PBMCs. The receptors derive from a woman aged 25 to 39 in good health and CMV-seronegative.

V and J are TRBV10-1 and TRBJ2-1; D is perhaps TRBD1 (7 bases). The CDR3 contains 15 residues. The V gene's germline CDR1 is WNHNN and CDR2 SYGVQD (reference sequence). Trimming shortened V by 3 bases and J by 6 bases, and 15 bases separated the two germline ends. The CDR3, as DNA: TGCGCCAGCAGTGAAAGGAGGGGGCAGAGCAATGAGCAGTTCTTC. Translated, it gives CASSERRGQSNEQFF.

In its sample, this clone was seen once. This chain uses TRBV7-2 with TRBJ2-7, with TRBD1 as a possible D gene (6 bases). Deletions cut 1 base from V and 0 bases from J, with 16 bases between. The CDR3 is made up of 17 amino acids. Germline values: CDR1 SGHTA, CDR2 FQGNSA. The CDR3 DNA reads TGTGCCAGCAGCTTAGTCCATCACAGGGCGTCCTCCTACGAGCAGTACTTC. Amino acid sequence: CASSLVHHRASSYEQYF.

The chain has TRBV7-6 and TRBJ2-5, with TRBD1 matching 8 bases. Germline CDR1 SGHVS, CDR2 FNYEAQ. With V trimmed by 3 bases and J by 4 bases, 7 bases remained unmatched. This CDR3 is 15 amino acids long. The CDR3 bases are TGTGCCAGCAGCTTTCTACAGGGGGTTCGAGAGACCCAGTACTTC. The encoded protein is CASSFLQGVRETQYF. The whole variable domain, remainder taken from reference TRBV7-6 and TRBJ2-5, is GAGVSQSPRYKVTKRGQDVALRCDPISGHVSLYWYRQALGQGPEFLTYFNYEAQQDKSGLPNDRFSAERPEGSISTLTIQRTEQRDSAMYRCASSFLQGVRETQYFGPGTRLLVL.